Included here is one TCR beta chain sequence, with context. The record originates from a study of technical replicates of blood from several donors. Assay: immunoSEQ multiplex PCR; the TCRdb copy retains only in-frame clones and omits some. The data hold roughly 80,000 clones, with roughly 96% observed a single time. CDR1 and CDR2 from the germline V gene are SEHNR and FQNEAQ (reference sequence). The CDR3 covers 13 residues. The J segment lost 3 bases and the V segment lost 6 bases, leaving 1 base of the junction unmatched. Input material: T cells isolated from PBMCs. V and J are TRBV7-9 and TRBJ2-7; 11 positions agree with TRBD2. The source is a human donor in good health. The CDR3 DNA reads as TGTGCCAGCAGAACTAGCGGGAGCTACGAGCAGTACTTC. It translates to CASRTSGSYEQYF.